These T cell receptor beta chains were read from a single sample in a study of T cell responses to AZD1222 COVID-19 vaccine. Profiling relied on immunoSEQ multiplex PCR, and the TCRdb table lists in-frame clones only, not all of them. The table includes about 140,000 clones, just over 90% detected once. This sample comprised peripheral blood, obtained on day 0 of MenACWY control vaccination. The receptors were sampled from an adult in good health. CDR3s include the opening cysteine and the closing phenylalanine or tryptophan. D genes are given only for firm matches. The size entry is marked missing in some rows and otherwise reads once, few, many or a size class.

>NA|TRBV5-8|NA|TRBJ2-7|15
CASSLVSGLFYEQYF
TGTGCCAGCAGCTTGGTTTCAGGTTTATTCTACGAGCAGTACTTC
>NA|TRBV2|NA|TRBJ2-5|12
CASSGGLGTQYF
TGTGCCAGCAGTGGAGGCTTAGGGACCCAGTACTTC
>NA|TRBV15|NA|TRBJ1-1|15
CATSPRQESNTEAFF
TGTGCCACCAGCCCTAGACAGGAGTCGAACACTGAAGCTTTCTTT
>NA|TRBV6-5|NA|TRBJ1-1|13
CASSSVQRPEAFF
TGTGCCAGCAGTTCGGTCCAGAGACCTGAAGCTTTCTTT
>NA|TRBV15|NA|TRBJ1-6|13
CATSRETMAPLHF
TGTGCCACCAGCAGAGAGACCATGGCACCCCTCCACTTT
>NA|TRBV7-9|NA|TRBJ1-2|12
CASSPQWGGYTF
TGTGCCAGCAGCCCGCAATGGGGTGGCTACACCTTC
>NA|TRBV6-2/TRBV6-3|NA|TRBJ1-2|13
CASSVTQGYGYTF
TGTGCCAGCAGTGTTACTCAGGGCTATGGCTACACCTTC
>NA|TRBV6-5|NA|TRBJ2-1|16
CASSYKGDSPYNEQFF
TGTGCCAGCAGTTACAAAGGGGATAGCCCCTACAATGAGCAGTTCTTC
>NA|TRBV6-1|NA|TRBJ1-2|16
CASSEVPLRFNYGYTF
TGTGCCAGCAGTGAAGTTCCTCTCCGTTTCAACTATGGCTACACCTTC
>NA|TRBV24-1|NA|TRBJ2-1|13
CATSDLRRNEQFF
TGTGCCACCAGTGATTTGCGGCGAAATGAGCAGTTCTTC
>TRBD1|TRBV6-2/TRBV6-3|NA|TRBJ1-5|15
CASSYLQGGNQPQHF
TGTGCCAGCAGTTACTTACAGGGGGGGAATCAGCCCCAGCATTTT
>NA|TRBV6-5|NA|TRBJ2-7|14
CASSYSGRGYEQYF
TGTGCCAGCAGTTACTCTGGCAGGGGTTACGAGCAGTACTTC
>TRBD1|TRBV9|NA|TRBJ1-2|18
CASSEGEAGQGAAHGYTF
TGTGCCAGCAGCGAGGGGGAGGCGGGACAGGGGGCCGCTCACGGCTACACCTTC
>TRBD2|TRBV7-9|NA|TRBJ2-1|16
CASRPPGLNSYNEQFF
TGTGCCAGCAGGCCGCCGGGACTAAACTCCTACAATGAGCAGTTCTTC
>NA|TRBV14|once|TRBJ1-1|13
CASSQFQYTEAFF
TGTGCCAGCAGCCAGTTTCAGTACACTGAAGCTTTCTTT
>NA|TRBV2|NA|TRBJ1-5|15
CASSVEGGGNQPQHF
TGTGCCAGCAGTGTTGAGGGGGGCGGAAATCAGCCCCAGCATTTT
>NA|TRBV27|NA|TRBJ1-2|17
CASRPHNDPGHNYGYTF
TGTGCCAGCAGACCCCACAACGACCCGGGTCATAACTATGGCTACACCTTC
>TRBD1|TRBV7-6|NA|TRBJ2-7|16
CASSLSKDRAKYEQYF
TGTGCCAGCAGCTTAAGTAAGGACAGGGCCAAGTACGAGCAGTACTTC
>NA|TRBV5-5|NA|TRBJ1-5|14
CASSSDSLIKPQHF
TGTGCCAGCAGCTCCGACAGTCTAATCAAGCCCCAGCATTTT
>NA|TRBV28|NA|TRBJ1-5|14
CASGGQLSNQPQHF
TGTGCCAGCGGCGGCCAGCTGAGCAATCAGCCCCAGCATTTT
>NA|TRBV2|NA|TRBJ2-7|14
CASKDIGPSYEQYF
TGTGCCAGCAAGGATATAGGCCCATCCTACGAGCAGTACTTC
>NA|TRBV5-5|NA|TRBJ1-6|14
CASSLEAGGSPLHF
TGTGCCAGCAGCTTGGAGGCAGGCGGATCACCCCTCCACTTT
>NA|TRBV7-2|NA|TRBJ1-1|15
CASSLDGSANTEAFF
TGTGCCAGCAGCTTAGACGGCAGTGCCAACACTGAAGCTTTCTTT
>NA|TRBV7-7|NA|TRBJ1-2|12
CASSLARYGYTF
TGTGCCAGCAGCTTAGCCCGTTATGGCTACACCTTC
>NA|TRBV18|NA|TRBJ1-4|13
CASSPMGNEKLFF
TGTGCCAGCTCACCGATGGGGAATGAAAAACTGTTTTTT
>NA|TRBV7-3|NA|TRBJ2-3|11
CASSLPDTQYF
TGTGCCAGCAGCTTACCAGATACGCAGTATTTT
>NA|TRBV5-4|NA|TRBJ1-2|15
CASSLAGRPNYGYTF
TGTGCCAGCAGCTTGGCAGGGCGCCCAAACTATGGCTACACCTTC
>NA|TRBV19|NA|TRBJ1-6|15
CASTPQAHSESPLHF
TGTGCCAGTACCCCACAGGCCCACTCCGAATCACCCCTCCACTTT
>NA|TRBV11-2|NA|TRBJ2-1|15
CASSFPPPGYNEQFF
TGTGCCAGCAGCTTCCCCCCCCCGGGTTACAATGAGCAGTTCTTC
>NA|TRBV5-5|NA|TRBJ1-1|14
CASLPGGISTEAFF
TGTGCCAGTCTGCCGGGAGGAATCTCCACTGAAGCTTTCTTT
>NA|TRBV7-9|NA|TRBJ1-3|17
CASSLAPLAGSGNTIYF
TGTGCCAGCAGCTTAGCTCCCCTGGCAGGGTCCGGAAACACCATATATTTT
>TRBD1|TRBV6-1|few|TRBJ1-5|20
CASSALMSYGQGASNQPQHF
TGTGCCAGCAGTGCACTGATGTCATATGGACAGGGGGCTAGCAATCAGCCCCAGCATTTT
>NA|TRBV7-2|NA|TRBJ1-3|16
CASSLRRTLSGNTIYF
TGTGCCAGCAGCTTACGCCGGACTTTATCGGGAAACACCATATATTTT
>NA|TRBV7-8|once|TRBJ1-5|14
CASSTRTATQPQHF
TGTGCCAGCAGCACCAGGACAGCCACTCAGCCCCAGCATTTT
>NA|TRBV6-5|NA|TRBJ1-2|12
CASHSGVEGYTF
TGTGCCAGCCACTCTGGGGTGGAGGGCTACACCTTC
>NA|TRBV4-3|NA|TRBJ1-4|14
CASSQDWTLGKLFF
TGCGCCAGCAGCCAAGATTGGACTCTTGGGAAACTGTTTTTT